This T cell receptor (beta chain) comes out of a study of CD8 T cells in ankylosing spondylitis (TCRdb year 2017). Describing the broader study: To find TCR variants linked to disease, the study profiled T cell receptor beta repertoires in ankylosing spondylitis patients and healthy donors. The whole study cohort included some 100 healthy donors and 25 or so ankylosing spondylitis patients. Peripheral blood was sampled, and synovial fluid was also collected from ankylosing spondylitis patients.

Notes on this clonotype: The specificity of this receptor is unknown. Nothing much larger sits one base from this clone, and base qualities are not available.

Data came from an Illumina HiSeq 2500. Quantitative 5'-RACE with molecular barcodes was used to prepare TCR beta libraries. Per the authors' processing: A new computational method based on a probabilistic model of VDJ rearrangement was used to identify disease-linked TCR variants. TCRdb reanalyzed the raw reads on its own, using fastp at Q25 for trimming and MiXCR for clone calling, and kept in-frame beta chains. CDR3 protein duplicates are merged, each entry listing the most common genes and DNA. TCRdb's processing, not the authors', yielded these V and J calls. Here the sample has roughly 240,000 distinct CDR3 sequences; about 30% occur a single time. About 4% of the sample lies in the top ten. In the germline V gene (reference sequence), CDR1 corresponds to DFQATT and CDR2 to SNEGSKA. V loses 4 bases, J loses 1 base, and the germline ends lie 11 bases apart. The CDR3 measures 14 amino acids from cysteine to phenylalanine. Only CDR3 DNA is held: 42 bases, read in frame from base 1.

What the work shows at the level of the full study, not this receptor alone: Some motif variants had previously been reported in the synovial fluid and blood of reactive arthritis patients, which suggests shared mechanisms of disease initiation. A TCR beta motif of eight highly homologous amino acid variants appeared characteristic of blood from ankylosing spondylitis patients. In peripheral blood, the disease-linked clones were found at relatively low frequencies and had a CD8+ phenotype. According to the report, matched synovial fluid samples from ankylosing spondylitis patients were significantly enriched for the disease-linked clones.

The receptor chain draws on TRBV20-1 and TRBJ2-1, with TRBD1 as a weak D call on 6 bases. Sequencing was performed on blood, either unsorted or a sorted T cell fraction (not recorded which). The receptor was derived from a male donor with ankylosing spondylitis or in good health (not recorded which). The CDR3 region has the sequence CSATGDPSYNEQFF. The DNA sequence reads TGCAGTGCTACAGGGGACCCTTCCTACAATGAGCAGTTCTTC.